The next 5 T cell receptor beta chains were all read from a single sample in a study of control samples from healthy donors and cancer patients. TCRdb's copy holds only in-frame clones and misses some; the assay was immunoSEQ multiplex PCR. The sample's table shows about 190,000 clones. The sample taken for sequencing was blood. Source of these receptors: a woman in her twenties or thirties in good health.

The genes are TRBV5-6 and TRBJ2-3, with 9 bases aligning to TRBD1. The V gene's germline CDR1 is SGHDT and CDR2 YYEEEE. The CDR3 spans 16 residues. V lost 4 bases, J lost 3 bases, and 9 bases stayed unmatched. CDR3 DNA: TGTGCCAGCAGCCCGCCGGGACAGGGCAGGACAGATACGCAGTATTTT. This encodes CASSPPGQGRTDTQYF.

The chain combines TRBV20-1 with TRBJ2-3; D unresolved. The CDR3 length is 10 residues. CDR1 is DFQATT, CDR2 SNEGSKA, per germline (reference sequence). V was trimmed by 5 bases and J by 7 bases, leaving 7 bases between them. CDR3 nucleotides: TGCAGTGCTCTGGCGAATACGCAGTATTTT. It yields the protein CSALANTQYF.

J is TRBJ1-1 and V is TRBV27; the D is unclear. The CDR3 length is 11 residues. Per the germline V gene, CDR1 is MNHEY and CDR2 is SMNVEV (reference sequence). The V end lost 3 bases, the J end lost 5 bases, and 4 bases lay between the germline ends. CDR3 amino acids: CASSFGTEAFF. The CDR3 bases are TGTGCCAGCAGTTTCGGTACTGAAGCTTTCTTT.

The V gene is TRBV4-2, the J gene TRBJ2-7, with 7 bases that match TRBD1. V lost 4 bases, J lost 3 bases, and 6 bases stayed unmatched. Germline V gives CDR1 LGHNA, CDR2 YNFKEQ. CDR3 length equals 14 residues. The CDR3 bases are TGTGCCAGCAGCCCGACAGGGCAGGGCTACGAGCAGTACTTC. Encoded protein: CASSPTGQGYEQYF.

A word on this clone: One end of the junction varies from germline; a read error may be responsible. Other nucleotide sequences from this sample produce the same CDR3. The chain joins TRBV7-7 to TRBJ2-1, with D tentatively TRBD1 or TRBD2 (6 bases each). Germline CDR1 reads SSHAT; CDR2 reads FNYEAQ (reference sequence). The CDR3 spans 12 residues. CDR3 protein: CASSLGGDEQFF. Written as DNA, the CDR3 is TGTGCTAGCAGCTTGGGGGGCGATGAGCAGTTCTTC.